The 7 T cell receptor beta chains in this list originate from one sample, sequenced in a study of blood T cell repertoires in COVID-19. The repertoire was sequenced with immunoSEQ multiplex PCR; TCRdb's copy has only in-frame clones and lacks some. This sample carries around 130,000 clones, 88% of them seen once, and the ten largest clones take about 2.1%. Input material: peripheral blood. The receptor set was obtained from a man aged 65 to 79 with active COVID-19.

This clone was counted between two and nine times. The CDR3 loop reads CASSVAPSGDPYEQYF. DNA for the CDR3: TGTGCCAGCAGCGTAGCCCCTAGCGGAGATCCCTACGAGCAGTACTTC. The rearrangement joins TRBV9 to TRBJ2-7, with 7 bases fitting TRBD2. V was pared by 0 bases and J by 2 bases, with 8 bases of the junction left unmatched. Germline values: CDR1 SGDLS, CDR2 YYNGEE. This CDR3 is 16 amino acids long.

The genes are TRBV2 and TRBJ1-1; D perhaps matches TRBD1 (6 bases). The CDR3 consists of 13 residues. Per the germline V gene, CDR1 is SNHLY and CDR2 is FYNNEI. V was shortened by 7 bases and J by 5 bases, with 14 bases between the two germline ends. CDR3 sequence reads: CASTQGGETEAFF. CDR3 DNA sequence: TGTGCCAGCACCCAAGGGGGGGAGACTGAAGCTTTCTTT. Full variable domain (missing parts from reference TRBV2 and TRBJ1-1): EPEVTQTPSHQVTQMGQEVILRCVPISNHLYFYWYRQILGQKVEFLVSFYNNEISEKSEIFDDQFSVERPDGSNFTLKIRSTKLEDSAMYFCASTQGGETEAFFGQGTRLTVV.

About this clone itself: The DNA is left out, because the CDR3 cannot be placed on it with certainty; the CDR3 is given as TCRdb lists it. This chain connects TRBV28 to TRBJ1-2. In germline, CDR1 is MDHEN, CDR2 SYDVKM. The CDR3 totals 16 residues, both ends included. This chain's CDR3 is CASSSSGLPGPYGYTF.

The genes are TRBV6-2 or TRBV6-3 and TRBJ2-3; TRBD1 is a possible D gene (6 bases). V lost 2 bases and J 1 base, leaving 7 bases between the germline ends. Germline V gene lookup returns CDR1 MNHEY and CDR2 SVGEGT. This CDR3 is built from 14 residues. CDR3 in amino acids: CASSYQGRTDTQYF. Written as DNA, the CDR3 is TGTGCCAGCAGTTACCAGGGGCGCACAGATACGCAGTATTTT.

The chain carries TRBV5-4 and TRBJ2-7; TRBD2 matches 8 bases. J gave up 5 bases and V 4 bases, and 20 bases lay outside the gene matches. This CDR3 comprises 18 residues. The germline CDR1 and CDR2 sequences are SGHNT and YYREEE (reference sequence). The CDR3 protein is CASSPPSRGATENDEQYF. DNA of the CDR3: TGTGCCAGCAGCCCCCCCTCGCGGGGGGCAACAGAAAACGACGAGCAGTACTTC. Full variable domain (remainder filled in from reference TRBV5-4 and TRBJ2-7): ETGVTQSPTHLIKTRGQQVTLRCSSQSGHNTVSWYQQALGQGPQFIFQYYREEENGRGNFPPRFSGLQFPNYSSELNVNALELDDSALYLCASSPPSRGATENDEQYFGPGTRLTVT.

J is TRBJ2-7 and V is TRBV7-8, with TRBD2 matching 8 bases. Germline V gene sequence: CDR1 SGHVS, CDR2 FQNEAQ. The trim removed 0 bases at V and 2 bases at J, leaving 3 bases unmatched. The CDR3 has 15 amino acids. The CDR3 loop is CASSLAAAGAYEQYF. In DNA, the CDR3 is TGTGCCAGCAGCTTAGCTGCAGCGGGAGCCTACGAGCAGTACTTC.

This clone was seen once. This chain uses TRBV19 with TRBJ1-5, with 7 nucleotides matching TRBD1. V gave up 9 bases and J gave up 3 bases; unmatched junction bases: 5. Germline CDR1 reads LNHDA; CDR2 reads SQIVND (reference sequence). The CDR3 totals 13 residues. CDR3 amino acids: CASRGQPNQPQHF. For the CDR3, the DNA is TGTGCCAGCCGGGGACAGCCCAATCAGCCCCAGCATTTT.